These 23 T cell receptor beta chains were sequenced from one sample in a study of Ad26.COV2.S vaccination and SARS-CoV-2 variants. This sample's treatment: around 19 received Ad26.COV2.S at low or high dose, single or two shots; several received placebo; per-sample allocation not given. The samples were gathered on day 63 after the first injection of vaccine or placebo. The protocol was immunoSEQ multiplex PCR, while the TCRdb copy is restricted to in-frame clones and leaves out a portion. The repertoire holds more than 400,000 clones, with 90% as singletons. The specimen comprised peripheral blood, sampled in a trial of Ad26.COV2.S vaccine versus placebo. The receptors shown here come from a person between 18 and 59 years old who received the Ad26.COV2.S COVID-19 vaccine or a placebo.

The chain links TRBV5-1 to TRBJ2-5, with 9 bases identical to TRBD2. V lost 5 bases and J lost 2; bases outside the gene matches: 7. CDR1 and CDR2 (germline): SGHRS, YFSETQ. CDR3 length: 15 amino acids. CDR3 DNA: TGCGCCAGCAGTCCACCCCTAGCGGGGCAAGAGACCCAGTACTTC. It encodes CASSPPLAGQETQYF.

J is TRBJ1-2 and V is TRBV9, with D maybe TRBD1 (5 bases). Trimming pared 2 bases from V and 0 bases from J, leaving 11 bases between. CDR1 is SGDLS, CDR2 YYNGEE, per germline. The CDR3 is made up of 15 amino acids. This CDR3 is CASSVWGNANYGYTF. In DNA form, the CDR3 reads TGTGCCAGCAGCGTTTGGGGGAACGCTAACTATGGCTACACCTTC.

The chain couples TRBV2 to TRBJ2-5; 10 bases fit TRBD1. CDR3 length: 13 amino acids. In germline, CDR1 is SNHLY, CDR2 FYNNEI. Germline trimming cut 6 bases from V and 5 bases from J; bases unmatched to any gene: 3. The CDR3 nucleotides are TGTGCCAGCAGGGTGGACAGGGGGGAGACCCAGTACTTC. Translated, it gives CASRVDRGETQYF.

The rearrangement joins TRBV7-8 to TRBJ2-7, with D uncertain. The CDR3 runs to 14 residues. CDR1 and CDR2 from the germline V gene are SGHVS and FQNEAQ. V was clipped by 1 base and J by 0 bases, with 7 bases between them. The CDR3 coding sequence is TGTGCCAGCAGCTTAGTTGGAAGCTCCTACGAGCAGTACTTC. Residues: CASSLVGSSYEQYF. Using reference TRBV7-8 and TRBJ2-7 for the parts outside the CDR3, the full variable domain is GAGVSQSPRYKVAKRGQDVALRCDPISGHVSLFWYQQALGQGPEFLTYFQNEAQLDKSGLPSDRFFAERPEGSVSTLKIQRTQQEDSAVYLCASSLVGSSYEQYFGPGTRLTVT.

The V call is TRBV18, the J call TRBJ2-2, with 7 bases matching TRBD2. The CDR3 has 15 residues. The trim removed 2 bases at V and 5 bases at J, leaving 5 bases unmatched. Per germline, CDR1 KGHSH and CDR2 LQKENI. CDR3 sequence: CASSPAGARTGELFF. The CDR3 region has the DNA TGTGCCAGCTCACCAGCGGGAGCTAGGACCGGGGAGCTGTTTTTT.

The chain has TRBV2 and TRBJ1-6; tentative D call: TRBD1 (5 bases). Per germline, CDR1 SNHLY and CDR2 FYNNEI. Trimming removed 7 bases from V and 6 bases from J, with 10 bases in between. The length of the CDR3 is 13 residues. CDR3 sequence reads: CASTGVPNSPLHF. CDR3 DNA: TGTGCCAGCACGGGGGTACCTAATTCACCCCTCCACTTT.

The chain is built from TRBV5-8 and TRBJ1-6; D not certain. The CDR3 extends over 14 amino acids. Germline assignment: CDR1 SGHTS and CDR2 YDEGEE. Deletions cut 3 bases from V and 10 bases from J, with 14 bases between. The CDR3 loop is CASSSPRDRSPLHF. The CDR3 nucleotides are TGTGCCAGCAGCTCACCTCGCGACCGGTCACCCCTCCACTTT. The full variable domain, completed using reference TRBV5-8 and TRBJ1-6, is EAGVTQSPTHLIKTRGQQATLRCSPISGHTSVYWYQQALGLGLQFLLWYDEGEERNRGNFPPRFSGRQFPNYSSELNVNALELEDSALYLCASSSPRDRSPLHFGNGTRLTVT.

This chain links TRBV28 with TRBJ1-4; D is uncertain. CDR1 and CDR2 from the germline V gene are MDHEN and SYDVKM. The CDR3 is 13 amino acids. The V gene lost 7 bases and the J gene lost 3 bases, with 9 bases spanning the gap. CDR3 DNA: TGTGCCAGCACCACGCATTCTAATGAAAAACTGTTTTTT. Translated: CASTTHSNEKLFF. The variable domain in full, completed from reference TRBV28 and TRBJ1-4, reads DVKVTQSSRYLVKRTGEKVFLECVQDMDHENMFWYRQDPGLGLRLIYFSYDVKMKEKGDIPEGYSVSREKKERFSLILESASTNQTSMYLCASTTHSNEKLFFGSGTQLSVL.

The V call is TRBV25-1, the J call TRBJ2-3; 9 bases align to TRBD2. V gave up 2 bases and J gave up 2 bases; unmatched junction bases: 5. From germline, CDR1 is MGHDK and CDR2 SYGVNS. This CDR3 has 16 residues. The CDR3, as DNA: TGTGCCAGCAGTGAACCCCTAGCGGGATTCACAGATACGCAGTATTTT. Protein: CASSEPLAGFTDTQYF.

This clone has only a few counts. V is TRBV5-4 and J is TRBJ2-7; the D call may be TRBD1 or TRBD2 (7 bases each). This CDR3 is 15 amino acids long. CDR1 and CDR2 from the germline V gene are SGHNT and YYREEE (reference sequence). Trimming took off 2 bases at V and 8 bases at J, with 20 bases between the two ends. The CDR3 nucleotides read TGTGCCAGCAGCTTCGCGGGGGCAGGGGGTCTACAGCAGTACTTC. Its translation: CASSFAGAGGLQQYF.

The chain uses TRBV5-1 and TRBJ1-5, with a possible D match to TRBD1 (6 bases). CDR1 is SGHRS and CDR2 is YFSETQ in the germline V gene. V was pared by 3 bases and J by 5 bases, with 15 bases between. There are 15 residues in the CDR3. The CDR3 loop is CASSSEGDRDQPQHF. For the CDR3, the DNA is TGCGCCAGCAGCTCCGAGGGGGACCGCGATCAGCCCCAGCATTTT.

The rearrangement uses TRBV5-1 and TRBJ2-5, with a tentative D call TRBD2 (5 bases). The CDR3 consists of 13 residues. Germline V gene data show CDR1 as SGHRS and CDR2 as YFSETQ. Trimming left V 4 bases short and J 1 base short, with 8 bases between. This CDR3 is CASSPGLQETQYF. The DNA for the CDR3 is TGCGCCAGCAGCCCTGGACTCCAAGAGACCCAGTACTTC.

The CDR3 bases are TGTGCCAGCAGCCAAGATGGCGCCAGCAACGAGCAGTACTTC. As protein: CASSQDGASNEQYF. This sequence joins TRBV4-2 and TRBJ2-7; D remains unclear. This CDR3 is 14 amino acids long. CDR1 is LGHNA, CDR2 YNFKEQ, per germline. V lost 0 bases, J lost 5 bases, and 11 bases lay in between.

V gene TRBV27 combines with J gene TRBJ2-5; a possible D gene is TRBD2 (6 bases). The CDR3 is 14 amino acids. The V gene lost 4 bases and the J gene lost 0 bases, with 9 bases spanning the gap. The germline CDR1 and CDR2 sequences are MNHEY and SMNVEV (reference sequence). Here the CDR3 reads CASSSWTNQETQYF. The CDR3 nucleotides are TGTGCCAGCAGTTCGTGGACTAACCAAGAGACCCAGTACTTC.

The J gene is TRBJ2-2, the V gene TRBV10-3; 9 bases are shared with TRBD2. Per germline, CDR1 ENHRY and CDR2 SYGVKD. Trimming cost V 4 bases and J 4 bases; bases outside gene matches: 4. The CDR3 has 15 amino acids. The DNA for the CDR3 is TGTGCCATCAGTGCTGGACTAGCGATCACCGGGGAGCTGTTTTTT. This sequence encodes CAISAGLAITGELFF.

This rearrangement joins TRBV10-3 to TRBJ2-7, with 7 nucleotides matching TRBD2. The germline CDR1 and CDR2 sequences are ENHRY and SYGVKD. Trimming removed 10 bases from V and 2 bases from J; junction bases left unmatched: 8. The CDR3 is 13 amino acids. CDR3 loop: CATAGDVTYEQYF. The CDR3 region has the DNA TGTGCCACGGCGGGGGATGTGACCTACGAGCAGTACTTC.

The V call is TRBV6-2 or TRBV6-3, the J call TRBJ2-1; 8 nucleotides agree with TRBD2. J was trimmed by 6 bases and V by 2 bases; bases with no gene match: 9. The germline gives CDR1 MNHEY, CDR2 SVGEGT. CDR3 length: 16 residues. The CDR3 sequence: CASSYPSGGLVNEQFF. The CDR3 region has the DNA TGTGCCAGCAGTTACCCGTCGGGGGGGCTGGTCAATGAGCAGTTCTTC.

This clone was seen only once. V gene TRBV7-3 combines with J gene TRBJ2-2; D is possibly TRBD2 (5 bases). Germline V gene data show CDR1 as SGHTA and CDR2 as FQGTGA. CDR3 size: 17 residues. Trimming pared 2 bases from V and 2 bases from J, leaving 15 bases between. CDR3 DNA: TGTGCCAGCAGCTTACTAGCTCGGGGAGCTAACACCGGGGAGCTGTTTTTT. Amino acids: CASSLLARGANTGELFF.

In this sample, this clone turned up once. The chain carries TRBV5-4 and TRBJ1-1; D is unclear. Germline V lookup: CDR1 SGHNT, CDR2 YYREEE (reference sequence). CDR3 length equals 16 residues. The V end was cut by 3 bases, the J end by 2 bases, with 17 bases between. CDR3 nucleotides: TGTGCCAGCAGCTACTTCCCCCAAGATCCCAACACTGAAGCTTTCTTT. Translation: CASSYFPQDPNTEAFF.

The J gene is TRBJ1-4, the V gene TRBV5-4; tentatively, D is TRBD1 (5 bases). Germline V CDR1 and CDR2: SGHNT, YYREEE (reference sequence). V gave up 2 bases and J gave up 0 bases, with 8 bases separating them. The CDR3 is made up of 15 amino acids. The CDR3 protein is CASSFGGSTNEKLFF. The CDR3 nucleotides are TGTGCCAGCAGCTTTGGGGGATCAACTAATGAAAAACTGTTTTTT. Full variable domain (rest looked up from reference TRBV5-4 and TRBJ1-4): ETGVTQSPTHLIKTRGQQVTLRCSSQSGHNTVSWYQQALGQGPQFIFQYYREEENGRGNFPPRFSGLQFPNYSSELNVNALELDDSALYLCASSFGGSTNEKLFFGSGTQLSVL.

This chain connects TRBV5-4 to TRBJ2-2; D perhaps matches TRBD1 (6 bases). The ends were cut back, 4 bases at V and 4 bases at J, with 14 bases in the middle. The CDR3 sequence is 15 residues long. CDR1 is SGHNT, CDR2 YYREEE, per germline (reference sequence). CDR3 DNA sequence: TGTGCCAGCAGCCCCGCTGACAGGATCACCGGGGAGCTGTTTTTT. Encoded protein: CASSPADRITGELFF.

V and J are TRBV6-4 and TRBJ2-1; 12 nucleotides match TRBD2. CDR1 is MRHNA, CDR2 SNTAGT, per germline. This CDR3 contains 15 residues. V was clipped by 2 bases and J by 7 bases; unmatched bases: 3. The CDR3 DNA sequence: TGTGCCAGCAGTGACACGACTAGCGGGAGAAATGAGCAGTTCTTC. Residues: CASSDTTSGRNEQFF.

This rearrangement joins TRBV6-2 or TRBV6-3 to TRBJ2-5; 9 bases are shared with TRBD2. V lost 6 bases and J lost 1; bases outside the gene matches: 9. The germline CDR1 and CDR2 sequences are MNHEY and SVGEGT. This CDR3 comprises 16 residues. In DNA, the CDR3 is TGTGCCAGCAGCCACCTGACTAGCGGAGGCCAAGAGACCCAGTACTTC. Translated: CASSHLTSGGQETQYF.